This section outlines one TCR beta chain sequence together with its context. Per the study methods: Estimation of nucleated cell counts was performed using reference gene primer amplification. TCRdb's copy holds only in-frame clones and misses some; the assay was immunoSEQ multiplex PCR. V and J calls and clone size are those listed in that table; D and trimming were worked out from the DNA. The sample lists 140,000 to 150,000 clones, 80% to 90% occurring once. This CDR3 has 15 amino acids. Germline V gene data show CDR1 as MNHNY and CDR2 as SVGAGI (reference sequence). V was pared by 11 bases and J by 0 bases, with 17 bases between. The record originates from a study of blood T cell repertoires in COVID-19. Across the study: The samples span acute and convalescent COVID-19 from the United States, Italy and Spain. The cDNA or gDNA used as material had been derived from T cells, B-cell-depleted T cells, or PBMCs.

The sequence came from a man aged 55 to 70 with active or convalescent COVID-19. The rearrangement joins TRBV6-6 to TRBJ1-5; no firm D call. Sequenced: peripheral blood. The CDR3 bases are TGTGCCTCCCTAGAGGCAGAGCTTAGCAATCAGCCCCAGCATTTT. Translated, it gives CASLEAELSNQPQHF.